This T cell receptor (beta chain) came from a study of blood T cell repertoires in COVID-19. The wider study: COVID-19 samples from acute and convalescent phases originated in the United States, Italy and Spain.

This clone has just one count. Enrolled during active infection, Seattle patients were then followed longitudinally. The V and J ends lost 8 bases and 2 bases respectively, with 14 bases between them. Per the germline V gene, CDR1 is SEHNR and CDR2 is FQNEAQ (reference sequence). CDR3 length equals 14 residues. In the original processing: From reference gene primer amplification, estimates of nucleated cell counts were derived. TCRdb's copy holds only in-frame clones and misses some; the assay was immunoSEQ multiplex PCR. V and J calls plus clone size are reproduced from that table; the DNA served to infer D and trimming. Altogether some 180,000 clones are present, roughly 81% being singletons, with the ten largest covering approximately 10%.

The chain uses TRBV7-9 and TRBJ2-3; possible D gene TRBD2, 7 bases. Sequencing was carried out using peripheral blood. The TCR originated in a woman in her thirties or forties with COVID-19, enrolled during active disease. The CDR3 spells CASRGGGLTDTQYF. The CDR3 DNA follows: TGTGCCAGCCGAGGGGGAGGGCTCACAGATACGCAGTATTTT.